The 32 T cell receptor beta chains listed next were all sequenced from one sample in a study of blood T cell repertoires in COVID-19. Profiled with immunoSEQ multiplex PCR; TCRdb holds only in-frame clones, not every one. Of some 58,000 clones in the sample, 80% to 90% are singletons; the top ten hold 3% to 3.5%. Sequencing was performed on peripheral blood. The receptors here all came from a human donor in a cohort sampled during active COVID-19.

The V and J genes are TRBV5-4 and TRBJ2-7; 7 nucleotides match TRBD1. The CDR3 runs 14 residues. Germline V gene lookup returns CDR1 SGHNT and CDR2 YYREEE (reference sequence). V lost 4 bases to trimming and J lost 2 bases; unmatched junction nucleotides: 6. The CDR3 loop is CASSTGQKTYEQYF. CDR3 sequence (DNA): TGTGCCAGCAGCACGGGACAGAAGACCTACGAGCAGTACTTC.

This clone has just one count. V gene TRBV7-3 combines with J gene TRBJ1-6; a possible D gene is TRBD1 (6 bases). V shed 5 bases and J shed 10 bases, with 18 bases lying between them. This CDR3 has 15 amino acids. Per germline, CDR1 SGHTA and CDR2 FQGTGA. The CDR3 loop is CASSLLGGLGSPLHF. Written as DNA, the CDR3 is TGTGCCAGCAGCCTCCTGGGGGGGCTTGGCTCACCCCTCCACTTT.

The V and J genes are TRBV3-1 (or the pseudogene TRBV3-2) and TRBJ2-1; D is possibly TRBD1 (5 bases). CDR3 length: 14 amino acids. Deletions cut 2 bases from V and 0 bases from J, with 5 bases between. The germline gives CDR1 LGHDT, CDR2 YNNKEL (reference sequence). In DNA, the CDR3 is TGTGCCAGCAGCCAAAGGGGCTCCTACAATGAGCAGTTCTTC. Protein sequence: CASSQRGSYNEQFF.

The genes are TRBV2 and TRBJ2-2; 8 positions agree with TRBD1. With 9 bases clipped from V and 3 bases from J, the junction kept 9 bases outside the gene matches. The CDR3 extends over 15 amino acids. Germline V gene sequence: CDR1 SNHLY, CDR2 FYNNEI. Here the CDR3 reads CASGPDRAYTGELFF. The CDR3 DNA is TGTGCCAGTGGTCCGGACAGGGCCTACACCGGGGAGCTGTTTTTT. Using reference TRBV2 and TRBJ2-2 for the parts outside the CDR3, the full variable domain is EPEVTQTPSHQVTQMGQEVILRCVPISNHLYFYWYRQILGQKVEFLVSFYNNEISEKSEIFDDQFSVERPDGSNFTLKIRSTKLEDSAMYFCASGPDRAYTGELFFGEGSRLTVL.

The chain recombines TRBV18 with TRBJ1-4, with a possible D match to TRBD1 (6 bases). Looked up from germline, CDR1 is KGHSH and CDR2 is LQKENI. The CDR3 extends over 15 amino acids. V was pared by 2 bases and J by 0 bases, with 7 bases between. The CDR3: CASSPEGATNEKLFF. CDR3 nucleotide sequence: TGTGCCAGCTCACCAGAGGGGGCAACTAATGAAAAACTGTTTTTT.

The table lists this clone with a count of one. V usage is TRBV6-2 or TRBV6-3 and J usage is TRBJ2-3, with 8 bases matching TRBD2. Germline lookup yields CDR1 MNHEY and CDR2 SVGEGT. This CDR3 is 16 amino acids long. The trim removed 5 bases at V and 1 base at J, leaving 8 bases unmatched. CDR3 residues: CASSRSSGPGTDTQYF. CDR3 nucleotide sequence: TGTGCCAGCAGTCGGTCTAGCGGGCCTGGCACAGATACGCAGTATTTT.

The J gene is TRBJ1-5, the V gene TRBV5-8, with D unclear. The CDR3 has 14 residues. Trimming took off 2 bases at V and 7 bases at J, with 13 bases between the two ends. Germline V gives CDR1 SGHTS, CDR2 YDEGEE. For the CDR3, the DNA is TGTGCCAGCAGCTTTTTCGGAGGTCAGCAGCCCCAGCATTTT. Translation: CASSFFGGQQPQHF. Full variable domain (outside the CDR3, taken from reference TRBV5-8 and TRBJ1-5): EAGVTQSPTHLIKTRGQQATLRCSPISGHTSVYWYQQALGLGLQFLLWYDEGEERNRGNFPPRFSGRQFPNYSSELNVNALELEDSALYLCASSFFGGQQPQHFGDGTRLSIL.

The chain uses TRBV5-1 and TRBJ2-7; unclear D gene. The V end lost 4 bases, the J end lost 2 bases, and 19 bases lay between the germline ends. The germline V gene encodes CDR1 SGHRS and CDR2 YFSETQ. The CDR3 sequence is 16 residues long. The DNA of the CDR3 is TGCGCCAGCAGCCCCCCTGTCGACCAGGCGCCCTACGAGCAGTACTTC. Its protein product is CASSPPVDQAPYEQYF.

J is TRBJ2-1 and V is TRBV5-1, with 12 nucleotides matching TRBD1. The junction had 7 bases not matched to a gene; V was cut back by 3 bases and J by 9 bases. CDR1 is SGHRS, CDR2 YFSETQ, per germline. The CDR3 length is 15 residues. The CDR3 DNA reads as TGCGCCAGCAGCTCGGGACAGGGGGCGAGAAGTGAGCAGTTCTTC. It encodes CASSSGQGARSEQFF.

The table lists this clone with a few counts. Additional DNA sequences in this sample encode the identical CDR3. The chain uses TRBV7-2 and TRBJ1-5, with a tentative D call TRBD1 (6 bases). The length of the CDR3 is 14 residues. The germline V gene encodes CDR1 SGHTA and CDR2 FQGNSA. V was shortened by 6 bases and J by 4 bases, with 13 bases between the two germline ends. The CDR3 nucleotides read TGTGCCAGCAGTCCCCAGGGGTCTAATCAGCCCCAGCATTTT. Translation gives CASSPQGSNQPQHF.

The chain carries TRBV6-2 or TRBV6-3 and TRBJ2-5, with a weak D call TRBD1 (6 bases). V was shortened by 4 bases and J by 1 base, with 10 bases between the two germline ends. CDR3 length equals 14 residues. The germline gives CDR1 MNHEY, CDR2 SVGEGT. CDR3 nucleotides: TGTGCCAGCAGTTTATGGACAGCCCAAGAGACCCAGTACTTC. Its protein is CASSLWTAQETQYF.

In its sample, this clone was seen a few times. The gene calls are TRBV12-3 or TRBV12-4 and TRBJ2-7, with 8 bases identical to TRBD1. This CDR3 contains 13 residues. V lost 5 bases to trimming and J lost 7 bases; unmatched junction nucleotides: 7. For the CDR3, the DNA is TGTGCCAGCAGTCAGGCTACAGGGGGAGAGCAGTACTTC. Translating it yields CASSQATGGEQYF.

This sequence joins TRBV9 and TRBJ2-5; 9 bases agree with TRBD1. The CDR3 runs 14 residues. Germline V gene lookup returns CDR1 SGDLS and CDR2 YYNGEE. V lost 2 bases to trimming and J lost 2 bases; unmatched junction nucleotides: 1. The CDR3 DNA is TGTGCCAGCAGCGTGGGGACAGGGCAAGAGACCCAGTACTTC. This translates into CASSVGTGQETQYF.

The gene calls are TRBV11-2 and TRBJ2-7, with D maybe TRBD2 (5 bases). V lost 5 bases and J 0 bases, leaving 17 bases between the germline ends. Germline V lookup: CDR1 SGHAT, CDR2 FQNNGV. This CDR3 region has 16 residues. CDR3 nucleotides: TGTGCCAGCAGCCCTTTTTCGGGGTTCAGCTCCTACGAGCAGTACTTC. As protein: CASSPFSGFSSYEQYF.

CDR3 amino acids: CASSIAIATPGQGEAFF. CDR3 DNA: TGTGCCAGTAGTATAGCCATCGCAACCCCGGGACAAGGGGAAGCTTTCTTT. V usage is TRBV19 and J usage is TRBJ1-1, with D maybe TRBD1 (6 bases). V was shortened by 1 base and J by 8 bases, with 23 bases between the two germline ends. This CDR3 is 17 amino acids long. Germline lookup yields CDR1 LNHDA and CDR2 SQIVND (reference sequence).

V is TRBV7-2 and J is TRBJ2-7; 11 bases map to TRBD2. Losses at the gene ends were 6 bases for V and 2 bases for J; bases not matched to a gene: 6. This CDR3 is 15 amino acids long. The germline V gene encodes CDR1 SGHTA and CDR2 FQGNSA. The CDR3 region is CASRRTSGGTYEQYF. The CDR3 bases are TGTGCCAGCAGACGAACTAGCGGGGGAACCTACGAGCAGTACTTC.

As DNA, the CDR3 is TGTGCCAGCAGTTACTCGGAGCGGGGACTAGCCAAAAACATTCAGTACTTC. This translates into CASSYSERGLAKNIQYF. The rearrangement joins TRBV6-2 or TRBV6-3 to TRBJ2-4; 7 positions match TRBD2. The germline CDR1 and CDR2 sequences are MNHEY and SVGEGT. With V trimmed by 0 bases and J by 0 bases, 5 bases remained unmatched. This CDR3 contains 17 residues.

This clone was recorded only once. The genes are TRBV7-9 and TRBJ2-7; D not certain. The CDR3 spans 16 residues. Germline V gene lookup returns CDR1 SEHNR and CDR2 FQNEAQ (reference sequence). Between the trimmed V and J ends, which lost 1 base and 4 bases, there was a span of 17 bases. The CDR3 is CASSLDASREDYEQYF. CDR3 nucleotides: TGTGCCAGCAGCTTAGATGCCTCCCGCGAAGATTACGAGCAGTACTTC.

CDR3 in amino acids: CASSASRGQETQYF. CDR3 DNA: TGCGCCAGCAGTGCTAGTCGAGGCCAAGAGACCCAGTACTTC. The chain is built from TRBV10-1 and TRBJ2-5; D call uncertain. The V end lost 4 bases, the J end lost 1 base, and 10 bases lay between the germline ends. CDR3 size: 14 residues. Germline CDR1 is WNHNN and CDR2 is SYGVQD (reference sequence).

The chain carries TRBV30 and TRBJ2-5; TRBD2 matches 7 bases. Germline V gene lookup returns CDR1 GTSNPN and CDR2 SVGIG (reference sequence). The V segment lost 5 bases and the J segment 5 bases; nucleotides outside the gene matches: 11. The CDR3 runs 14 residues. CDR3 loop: CAWGLGGEAETQYF. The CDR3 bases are TGTGCCTGGGGTTTGGGAGGGGAGGCGGAGACCCAGTACTTC.

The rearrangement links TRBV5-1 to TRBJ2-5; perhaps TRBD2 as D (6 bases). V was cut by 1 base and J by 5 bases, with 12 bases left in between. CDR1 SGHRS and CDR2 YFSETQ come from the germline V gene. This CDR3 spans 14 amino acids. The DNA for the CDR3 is TGCGCCAGCAGCTTGTACGGGAGTGGTGAGACCCAGTACTTC. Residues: CASSLYGSGETQYF.

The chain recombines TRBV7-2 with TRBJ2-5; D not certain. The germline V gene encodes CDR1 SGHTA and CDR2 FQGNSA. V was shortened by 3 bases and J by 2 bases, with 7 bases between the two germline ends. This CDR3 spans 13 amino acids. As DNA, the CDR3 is TGTGCCAGCAGCTTGGGCTTGCAAGAGACCCAGTACTTC. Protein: CASSLGLQETQYF.

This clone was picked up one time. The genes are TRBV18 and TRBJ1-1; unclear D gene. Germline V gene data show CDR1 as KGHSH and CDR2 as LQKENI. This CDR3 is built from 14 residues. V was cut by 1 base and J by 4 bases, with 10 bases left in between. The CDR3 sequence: CASSPQGGSTEAFF. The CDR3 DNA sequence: TGTGCCAGCTCACCACAGGGAGGTAGCACTGAAGCTTTCTTT.

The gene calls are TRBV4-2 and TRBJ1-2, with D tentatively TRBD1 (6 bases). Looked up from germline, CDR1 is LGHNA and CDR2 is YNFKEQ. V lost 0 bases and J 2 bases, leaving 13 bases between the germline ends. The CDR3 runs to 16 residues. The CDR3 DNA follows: TGTGCCAGCAGCCAAGATAGGCAGGGGACGAACTATGGCTACACCTTC. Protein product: CASSQDRQGTNYGYTF.

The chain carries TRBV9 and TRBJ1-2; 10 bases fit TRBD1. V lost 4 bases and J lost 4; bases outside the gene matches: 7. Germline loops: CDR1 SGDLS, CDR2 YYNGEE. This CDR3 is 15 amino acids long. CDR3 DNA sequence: TGTGCCAGCAGCCGGACAGGGGGTAGTTCCTATGGCTACACCTTC. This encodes CASSRTGGSSYGYTF.

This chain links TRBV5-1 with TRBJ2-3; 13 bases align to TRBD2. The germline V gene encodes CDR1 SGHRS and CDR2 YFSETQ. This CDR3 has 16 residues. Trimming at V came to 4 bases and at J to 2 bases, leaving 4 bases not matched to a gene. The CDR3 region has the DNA TGCGCCAGCAGCCGGGGACTAGCGGGACCCACAGATACGCAGTATTTT. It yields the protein CASSRGLAGPTDTQYF.

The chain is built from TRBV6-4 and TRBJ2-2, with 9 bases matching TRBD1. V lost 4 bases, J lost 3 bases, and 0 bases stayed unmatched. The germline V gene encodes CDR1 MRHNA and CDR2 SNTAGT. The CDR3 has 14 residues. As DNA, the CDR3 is TGTGCCAGCAGTGGGACAGGGGACACCGGGGAGCTGTTTTTT. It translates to CASSGTGDTGELFF.

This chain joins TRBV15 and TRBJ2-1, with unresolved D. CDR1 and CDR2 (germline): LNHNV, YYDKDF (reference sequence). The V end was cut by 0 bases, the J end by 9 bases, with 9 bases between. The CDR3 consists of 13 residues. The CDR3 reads CATSRDLSGEQFF. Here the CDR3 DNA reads TGTGCCACCAGCAGAGATCTTAGTGGTGAGCAGTTCTTC.

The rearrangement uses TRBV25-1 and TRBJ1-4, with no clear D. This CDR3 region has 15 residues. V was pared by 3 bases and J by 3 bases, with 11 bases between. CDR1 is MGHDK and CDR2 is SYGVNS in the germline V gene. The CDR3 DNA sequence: TGTGCCAGCAGTGATCTGAGTTTACCTAATGAAAAACTGTTTTTT. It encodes CASSDLSLPNEKLFF.

The DNA of the CDR3 is TGTGCCAGCAGCCAGCCGGGACAGGGGTACGAAAAACTGTTTTTT. Translation gives CASSQPGQGYEKLFF. The chain recombines TRBV4-2 with TRBJ1-4; the match to TRBD1 covers 10 bases. The CDR3 has 15 residues. CDR1 is LGHNA, CDR2 YNFKEQ, per germline. Trimming took 3 bases from V and 8 from J; bases not matched to a gene: 6.

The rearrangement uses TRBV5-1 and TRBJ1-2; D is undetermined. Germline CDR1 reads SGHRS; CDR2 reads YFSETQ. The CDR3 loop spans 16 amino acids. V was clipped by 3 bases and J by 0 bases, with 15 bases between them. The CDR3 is CASSWGPGETNYGYTF. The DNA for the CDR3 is TGCGCCAGCAGCTGGGGTCCCGGGGAAACTAACTATGGCTACACCTTC.

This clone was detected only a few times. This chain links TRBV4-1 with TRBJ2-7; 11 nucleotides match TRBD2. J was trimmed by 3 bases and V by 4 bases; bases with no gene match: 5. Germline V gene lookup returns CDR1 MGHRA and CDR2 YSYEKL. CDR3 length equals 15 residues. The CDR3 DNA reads TGCGCCAGCAGCCCGATAGCGGGAGGGGTCTACGAGCAGTACTTC. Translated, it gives CASSPIAGGVYEQYF.